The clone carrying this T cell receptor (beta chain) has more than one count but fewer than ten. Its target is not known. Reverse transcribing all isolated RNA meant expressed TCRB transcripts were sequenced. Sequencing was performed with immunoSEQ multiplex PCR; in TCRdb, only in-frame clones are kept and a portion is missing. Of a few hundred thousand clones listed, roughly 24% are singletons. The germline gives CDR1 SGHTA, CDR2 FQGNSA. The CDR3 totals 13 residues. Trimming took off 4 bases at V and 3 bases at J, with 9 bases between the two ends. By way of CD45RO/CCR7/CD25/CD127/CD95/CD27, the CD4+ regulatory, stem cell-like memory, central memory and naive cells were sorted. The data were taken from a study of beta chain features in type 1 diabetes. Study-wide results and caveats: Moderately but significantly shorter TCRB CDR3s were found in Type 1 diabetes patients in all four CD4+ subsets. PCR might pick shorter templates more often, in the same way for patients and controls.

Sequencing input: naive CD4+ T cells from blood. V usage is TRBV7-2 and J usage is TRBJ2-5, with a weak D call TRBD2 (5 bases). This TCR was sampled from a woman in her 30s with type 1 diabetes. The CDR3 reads CASSSPREETQYF. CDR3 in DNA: TGTGCCAGCAGCTCCCCGCGGGAAGAGACCCAGTACTTC. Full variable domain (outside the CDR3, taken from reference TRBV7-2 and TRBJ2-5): GAGVSQSPSNKVTEKGKDVELRCDPISGHTALYWYRQSLGQGLEFLIYFQGNSAPDKSGLPSDRFSAERTGGSVSTLTIQRTQQEDSAVYLCASSSPREETQYFGPGTRLLVL.